This TCR beta chain comes out of a study of cytomegalovirus exposure and HLA in healthy donors. Study-level findings and limits: Reports described diagnosis of cytomegalovirus status by the classifier as highly specific and sensitive. Accurate HLA-A and HLA-B prediction from TCR beta sequences was reported for most subjects.

Donors had nominal health at sampling but likely had unrecorded immune exposures. About this clone itself: Its antigen is unidentified.

PCR employed 60 Vbeta and 13 Jbeta primers. Only in-frame clones appear in the TCRdb table, and some are missing; sequencing was by immunoSEQ multiplex PCR. The data show some 120,000 clones, more than 80% seen once. CDR3 size: 13 residues. After removal of 6 bases from V and 3 bases from J, the junction contained 3 bases not matched to a gene. The germline CDR1 and CDR2 sequences are GTSNPN and SVGIG (reference sequence). Sequenced: PBMCs. The chain recombines TRBV30 with TRBJ1-5, with 9 positions matching TRBD1. This receptor was obtained from a man between 40 and 49 years old in good health and CMV-seronegative. CDR3 in amino acids: CACGQGLNQPQHF. The DNA for the CDR3 is TGTGCCTGTGGACAGGGGCTCAATCAGCCCCAGCATTTT.